The clone carrying this T cell receptor (beta chain) came up once. Losses at the gene ends were 4 bases for V and 4 bases for J; bases not matched to a gene: 15. Germline CDR1 and CDR2: SGDLS and YYNGEE. The CDR3 extends over 18 amino acids. Data came from immunoSEQ multiplex PCR; TCRdb stores just in-frame clones and leaves some out. This table holds about 210,000 clones, 75% to 90% found once. The data originate from a study of blood T cell repertoires in COVID-19. The TCR was taken from a woman in her seventies with COVID-19, enrolled during active disease. The sequencing input was peripheral blood. The J gene is TRBJ2-2, the V gene TRBV9, with 8 bases identical to TRBD2. The CDR3 spells CASSPPSRGAGSTGELFF. The CDR3 DNA reads as TGTGCCAGCAGCCCACCCTCGCGGGGGGCGGGTAGCACCGGGGAGCTGTTTTTT. Looking up the rest from reference TRBV9 and TRBJ2-2 gives the full variable domain: DSGVTQTPKHLITATGQRVTLRCSPRSGDLSVYWYQQSLDQGLQFLIQYYNGEERAKGNILERFSAQQFPDLHSELNLSSLELGDSALYFCASSPPSRGAGSTGELFFGEGSRLTVL.